Following are 11 T cell receptor beta chains from one sample sequenced in a study of T cells in localized non-small cell lung cancer. Some clones are missing from TCRdb's copy, which holds only in-frame ones; the method was immunoSEQ multiplex PCR. Of roughly 30,000 clones in the sample, approximately 90% are singletons; the top ten hold approximately 3%. Sequences were derived from peripheral blood, sampled before any cancer treatment. The receptors derive from a woman between 18 and 50 years old with stage I lung adenocarcinoma.

This clone was detected only once. The V call is TRBV5-1, the J call TRBJ2-1; unclear D gene. Germline values: CDR1 SGHRS, CDR2 YFSETQ. The CDR3 covers 12 residues. The V end lost 7 bases, the J end lost 5 bases, and 10 bases lay between the germline ends. The CDR3 DNA follows: TGCGCCAGCCTGGCGCCCGACAATGAGCAGTTCTTC. Translating gives CASLAPDNEQFF.

A few counts support this clone. The chain recombines TRBV19 with TRBJ1-2, with unresolved D. The V gene's germline CDR1 is LNHDA and CDR2 SQIVND (reference sequence). The V and J ends lost 6 bases and 4 bases respectively, with 9 bases between them. This CDR3 has 12 amino acids. CDR3 in DNA: TGTGCCAGTAGGGATGGGGTCTATGGCTACACCTTC. Protein sequence: CASRDGVYGYTF.

The chain uses TRBV28 and TRBJ2-2, with D perhaps TRBD1 (5 bases). The length of the CDR3 is 13 residues. V was cut by 7 bases and J by 5 bases, with 11 bases left in between. The germline V gene encodes CDR1 MDHEN and CDR2 SYDVKM. The CDR3 reads CASIGVWTGELFF. CDR3 sequence (DNA): TGTGCCAGCATAGGGGTTTGGACCGGGGAGCTGTTTTTT.

For the CDR3, the DNA is TGTGCCAGCAGCGTGGGGGACACAGATACGCAGTATTTT. This sequence encodes CASSVGDTDTQYF. The chain employs TRBV9 and TRBJ2-3; D assignment may be TRBD1 or TRBD2 (5 bases each). Germline CDR1 reads SGDLS; CDR2 reads YYNGEE. V was clipped by 2 bases and J by 2 bases, with 6 bases between them. This CDR3 region has 13 residues.

The chain joins TRBV6-1 to TRBJ1-3, with no clear D. The V gene's germline CDR1 is MNHNS and CDR2 SASEGT. This CDR3 has 15 residues. V gave up 3 bases and J gave up 0 bases, with 9 bases separating them. The DNA for the CDR3 is TGTGCCAGCAGTGATAGCCCGAGCTCTGGAAACACCATATATTTT. Amino acid sequence: CASSDSPSSGNTIYF.

The chain uses TRBV25-1 and TRBJ2-5, with 12 bases lining up with TRBD2. This CDR3 is built from 15 residues. Germline V gene lookup returns CDR1 MGHDK and CDR2 SYGVNS. V dropped 8 bases and J dropped 5; count of bases not matched to a gene: 9. CDR3 DNA: TGTGCCAGCGGGAGACTAGCGGGAGTTCGGGAGACCCAGTACTTC. It codes for CASGRLAGVRETQYF.

V gene TRBV5-6 combines with J gene TRBJ2-1; perhaps TRBD1 as D (7 bases). Trimming took off 0 bases at V and 7 bases at J, with 14 bases between the two ends. This CDR3 is 15 amino acids long. Germline CDR1 is SGHDT and CDR2 is YYEEEE. The CDR3 sequence: CASSLEEGARNEQFF. For the CDR3, the DNA is TGTGCCAGCAGCTTGGAGGAGGGGGCGCGGAATGAGCAGTTCTTC.

This rearrangement joins TRBV19 to TRBJ2-3; TRBD2 aligns across 7 bases. J was trimmed by 4 bases and V by 3 bases; bases with no gene match: 4. CDR1 is LNHDA and CDR2 is SQIVND in the germline V gene (reference sequence). The CDR3 totals 14 residues. CDR3 protein: CASSMVREPDTQYF. Written as DNA, the CDR3 is TGTGCCAGTAGTATGGTGCGGGAGCCAGATACGCAGTATTTT.

The sample holds one count of this clone. The CDR3 end shows no conserved phenylalanine or tryptophan, and so a read error is likely. It is unclear where the CDR3 begins or ends on the DNA, so no DNA is shown, and the CDR3 is as TCRdb lists it. The chain has TRBV21-1 and TRBJ1-2; the DNA was not used to check the table's D call, TRBD1. TRBV21-1 is annotated as a pseudogene. The CDR3 length is 13 residues, termini included. This CDR3 is CASSKVDRPPPPL.

In this sample, this clone turned up once. The chain carries TRBV4-3 and TRBJ2-7; a possible D gene is TRBD2 (6 bases). The CDR3 length is 16 residues. V gave up 0 bases and J gave up 4 bases, with 16 bases separating them. Per germline, CDR1 LGHNA and CDR2 YSLEER. The CDR3 spells CASSQDRRGSGYEQYF. The CDR3 DNA reads TGCGCCAGCAGCCAAGATAGACGTGGGAGCGGGTACGAGCAGTACTTC.

The chain links TRBV15 to TRBJ1-2, with 8 bases aligning to TRBD1. CDR1 and CDR2 from the germline V gene are LNHNV and YYDKDF (reference sequence). V lost 0 bases, J lost 4 bases, and 4 bases stayed unmatched. This CDR3 contains 15 residues. The CDR3 DNA reads TGTGCCACCAGCAGAGACAGGGGGCTCGTCTATGGCTACACCTTC. It codes for CATSRDRGLVYGYTF.